There are many counts of the clone carrying this T cell receptor beta chain. Its specificity is not known. The sequenced fragment ends 3 residues before the CDR3 boundary, so the rest is inferred from the germline J gene. The germline V and J ends were trimmed by 0 bases and 0 bases, with 11 bases remaining between them. The CDR3 totals 16 residues. Germline CDR1 and CDR2: MNHEY and SVGEGT. The sample belongs to a study of T cell clonality in common variable immunodeficiency. Points from the study as a whole: CVID subjects showed higher TCRbeta clonality than healthy controls. Common variable immunodeficiency TCR beta sequences reportedly had fewer deletions and N-nucleotide insertions.

TCRdb keeps only in-frame clones here, not all; method: immunoSEQ multiplex PCR. The sample has 30,000 to 40,000 clones, none seen only once; the top ten hold 3.5% to 4%. Patients and controls were mostly of Caucasian heritage. The chain links TRBV6-2 or TRBV6-3 to TRBJ2-5; possible D gene TRBD2, 7 bases. The source material was peripheral blood mononuclear cells. This sequence was found in a person between 18 and 69 years old in good health. CDR3: CASSYSEGGYQETQYF. The part of the CDR3 DNA that was read is TGTGCCAGCAGTTACTCGGAGGGGGGGTACCAAGAGACC.